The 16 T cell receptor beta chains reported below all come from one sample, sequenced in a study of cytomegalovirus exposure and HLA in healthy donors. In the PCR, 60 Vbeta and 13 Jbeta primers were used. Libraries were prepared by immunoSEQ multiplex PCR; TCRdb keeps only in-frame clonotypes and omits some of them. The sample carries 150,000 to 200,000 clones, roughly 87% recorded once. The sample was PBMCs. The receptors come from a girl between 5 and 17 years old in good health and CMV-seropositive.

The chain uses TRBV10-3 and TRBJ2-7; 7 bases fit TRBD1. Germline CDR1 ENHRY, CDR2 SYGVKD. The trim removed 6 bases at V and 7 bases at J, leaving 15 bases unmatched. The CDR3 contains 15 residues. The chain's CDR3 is CAISDPDRRSEEQYF. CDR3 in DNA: TGTGCCATCAGCGACCCGGACAGGCGTTCGGAAGAGCAGTACTTC.

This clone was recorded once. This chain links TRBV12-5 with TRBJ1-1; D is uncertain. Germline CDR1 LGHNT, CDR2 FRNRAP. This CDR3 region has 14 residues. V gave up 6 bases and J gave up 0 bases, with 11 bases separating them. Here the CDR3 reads CASGQGGVNTEAFF. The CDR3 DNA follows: TGTGCTAGTGGCCAAGGAGGCGTGAACACTGAAGCTTTCTTT.

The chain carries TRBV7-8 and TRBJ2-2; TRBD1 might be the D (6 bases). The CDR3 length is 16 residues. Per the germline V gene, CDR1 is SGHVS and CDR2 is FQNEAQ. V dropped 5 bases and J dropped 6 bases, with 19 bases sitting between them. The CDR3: CASSRESTGLPGELFF. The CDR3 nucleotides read TGTGCCAGCAGCCGAGAATCCACAGGGCTTCCCGGGGAGCTGTTTTTT.

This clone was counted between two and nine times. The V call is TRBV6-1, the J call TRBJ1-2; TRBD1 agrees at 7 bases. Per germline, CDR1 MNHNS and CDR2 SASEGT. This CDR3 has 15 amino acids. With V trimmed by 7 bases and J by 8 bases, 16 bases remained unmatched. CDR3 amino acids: CASNRQGVGEGGYTF. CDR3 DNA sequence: TGTGCCAGCAATCGACAGGGAGTTGGAGAGGGGGGCTACACCTTC.

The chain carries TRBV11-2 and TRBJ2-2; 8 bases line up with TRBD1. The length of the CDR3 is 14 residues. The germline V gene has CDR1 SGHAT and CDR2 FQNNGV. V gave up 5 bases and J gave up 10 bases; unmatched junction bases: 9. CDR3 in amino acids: CASSRWGQAPELFF. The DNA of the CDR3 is TGTGCCAGCAGCCGATGGGGACAGGCACCGGAGCTGTTTTTT.

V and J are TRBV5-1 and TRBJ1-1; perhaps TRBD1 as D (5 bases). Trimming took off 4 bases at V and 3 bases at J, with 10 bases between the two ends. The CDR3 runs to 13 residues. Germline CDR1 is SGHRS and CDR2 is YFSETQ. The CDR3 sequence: CASSPDSDTEAFF. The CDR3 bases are TGCGCCAGCAGCCCAGACAGTGACACTGAAGCTTTCTTT.

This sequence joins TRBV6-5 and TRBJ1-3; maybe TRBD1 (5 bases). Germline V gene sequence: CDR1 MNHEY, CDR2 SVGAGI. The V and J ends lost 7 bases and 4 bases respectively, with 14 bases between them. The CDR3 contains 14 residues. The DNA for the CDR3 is TGTGCCAGCAAGCAGGGTCTGTGGGGAAACACCATATATTTT. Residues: CASKQGLWGNTIYF.

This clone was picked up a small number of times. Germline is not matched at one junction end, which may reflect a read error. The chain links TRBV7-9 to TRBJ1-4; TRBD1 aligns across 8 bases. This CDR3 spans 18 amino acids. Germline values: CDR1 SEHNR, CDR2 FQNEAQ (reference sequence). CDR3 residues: CSSSPLGGQEETNEKLFF. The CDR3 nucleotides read TGTTCCAGCAGCCCATTAGGGGGACAGGAGGAAACTAATGAAAAACTGTTTTTT.

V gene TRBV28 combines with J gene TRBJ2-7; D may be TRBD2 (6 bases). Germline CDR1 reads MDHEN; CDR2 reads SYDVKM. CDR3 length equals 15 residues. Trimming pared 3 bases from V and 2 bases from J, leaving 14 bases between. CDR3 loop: CASSLSVAAAYEQYF. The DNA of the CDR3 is TGTGCCAGCAGTTTGTCCGTAGCGGCTGCCTACGAGCAGTACTTC.

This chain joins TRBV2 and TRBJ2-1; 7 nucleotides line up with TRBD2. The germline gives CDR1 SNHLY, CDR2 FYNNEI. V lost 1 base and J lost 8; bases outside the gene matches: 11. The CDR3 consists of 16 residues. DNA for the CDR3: TGTGCCAGCAGTGAAGGGGGGGGACTGGCCCCCGATGAGCAGTTCTTC. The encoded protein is CASSEGGGLAPDEQFF. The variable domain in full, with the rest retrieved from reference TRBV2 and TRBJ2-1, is EPEVTQTPSHQVTQMGQEVILRCVPISNHLYFYWYRQILGQKVEFLVSFYNNEISEKSEIFDDQFSVERPDGSNFTLKIRSTKLEDSAMYFCASSEGGGLAPDEQFFGPGTRLTVL.

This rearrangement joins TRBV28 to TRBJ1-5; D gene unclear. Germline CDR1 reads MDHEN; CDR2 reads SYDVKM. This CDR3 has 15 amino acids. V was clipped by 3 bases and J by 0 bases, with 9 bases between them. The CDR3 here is CASSFWAHSNQPQHF. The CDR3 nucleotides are TGTGCCAGCAGTTTCTGGGCGCATAGCAATCAGCCCCAGCATTTT.

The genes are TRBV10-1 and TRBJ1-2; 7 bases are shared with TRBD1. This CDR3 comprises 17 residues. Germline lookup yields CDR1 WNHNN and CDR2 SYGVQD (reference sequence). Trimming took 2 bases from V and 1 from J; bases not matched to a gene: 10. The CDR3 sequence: CASSEGRDRVFNYGYTF. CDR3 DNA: TGCGCCAGCAGTGAGGGAAGAGACAGGGTTTTTAACTATGGCTACACCTTC.

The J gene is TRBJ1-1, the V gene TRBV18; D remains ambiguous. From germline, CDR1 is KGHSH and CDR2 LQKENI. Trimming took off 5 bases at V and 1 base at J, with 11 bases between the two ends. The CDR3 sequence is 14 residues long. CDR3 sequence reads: CASSGRRENTEAFF. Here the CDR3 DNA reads TGTGCCAGCTCAGGTAGACGGGAGAACACTGAAGCTTTCTTT.

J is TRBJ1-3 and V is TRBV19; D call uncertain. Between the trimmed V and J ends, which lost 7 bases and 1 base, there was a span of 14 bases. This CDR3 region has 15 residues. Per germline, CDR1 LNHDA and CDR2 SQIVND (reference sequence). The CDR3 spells CASISRSQSGNTIYF. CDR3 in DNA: TGTGCCAGTATCTCCCGGAGTCAATCTGGAAACACCATATATTTT.

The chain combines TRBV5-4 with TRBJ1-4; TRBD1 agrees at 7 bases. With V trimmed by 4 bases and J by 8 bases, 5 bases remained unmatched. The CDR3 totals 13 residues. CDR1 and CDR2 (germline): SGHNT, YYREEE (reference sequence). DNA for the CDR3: TGTGCCAGCAGCACCAGACAGGGAGAAAAACTGTTTTTT. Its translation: CASSTRQGEKLFF.

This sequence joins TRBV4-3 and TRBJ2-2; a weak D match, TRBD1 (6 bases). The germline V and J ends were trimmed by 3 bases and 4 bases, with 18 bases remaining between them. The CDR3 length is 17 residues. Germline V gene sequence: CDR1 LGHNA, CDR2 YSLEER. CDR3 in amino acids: CASSQVGHPTLTGELFF. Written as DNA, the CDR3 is TGCGCCAGCAGCCAGGTGGGACACCCGACTCTCACCGGGGAGCTGTTTTTT.